One sample yielded the 32 T cell receptor beta chains listed below, sequenced in a study of naive and memory T cell subsets. As to treatment: skin biopsy from PPD injection site in Mantoux-positive individual. An oligonucleotide containing a UMI was ligated to the 3' end of TCR cDNA. Amplification of ligated cDNA took four PCR rounds with SP2 and nested alpha and beta constant primers. TCRdb re-called the UMI-ligation and nested PCR reads through MiXCR, storing one row per CDR3 protein. The data hold about 37,000 distinct CDR3 sequences, with approximately 9.9% observed a single time. This material consisted of skin, taken from a tuberculin skin test site. These receptors were collected from an adult in good health.

There are many counts of this clonotype. Possible read error: a much larger clone is one base away. The chain combines TRBV11-2 with TRBJ1-2; 7 positions match TRBD1. Germline CDR1 reads SGHAT; CDR2 reads FQNNGV. The CDR3 consists of 13 residues. The CDR3 is CASSPGQDYGDTF. As DNA, the CDR3 is TGTGCCAGCAGCCCCGGACAGGACTATGGCGACACCTTC.

This clonotype has a handful of counts. V is TRBV2 and J is TRBJ1-1; D not resolved. V was pared by 7 bases and J by 0 bases, with 12 bases between. The CDR3 totals 14 residues. Germline CDR1 reads SNHLY; CDR2 reads FYNNEI. CDR3 in DNA: TGTGCCAGCACCGGACTGGAGATGAACACTGAAGCTTTCTTT. Its protein product is CASTGLEMNTEAFF.

This clonotype was seen a few times. The V gene is TRBV6-5, the J gene TRBJ2-1; no reliable D call. V lost 9 bases to trimming and J lost 3 bases, with 12 bases between them. CDR1 is MNHEY and CDR2 is SVGAGI in the germline V gene. The CDR3 consists of 13 residues. In nucleotides, the CDR3 is TGTGCCAGTTCGTCCCAATACTACAATGAGCAGTTCTTC. This sequence encodes CASSSQYYNEQFF.

This clonotype was seen many times. This sequence joins TRBV27 and TRBJ2-1, with TRBD2 matching 12 bases. The CDR3 is 14 residues long. Germline values: CDR1 MNHEY, CDR2 SMNVEV (reference sequence). V lost 4 bases to trimming and J lost 9 bases; unmatched junction nucleotides: 4. The CDR3 loop reads CASSSTSGRSEQFF. The CDR3 nucleotides read TGTGCCAGCAGTTCTACTAGCGGGAGGTCTGAGCAGTTCTTC.

This chain connects TRBV20-1 to TRBJ2-7; no firm D call. CDR3 length equals 12 residues. With 1 base removed from V and 3 bases from J, the gap between germline ends came to 7 bases. Germline values: CDR1 DFQATT, CDR2 SNEGSKA (reference sequence). CDR3 protein: CSARVAIYEQYF. The CDR3 nucleotides are TGCAGTGCTAGAGTGGCTATCTACGAGCAGTACTTC.

This clonotype is medium-sized. The chain couples TRBV6-5 to TRBJ2-1; 9 bases align to TRBD1. The ends lost 7 bases at V and 5 bases at J; junction bases unmatched: 12. CDR1 and CDR2 from the germline V gene are MNHEY and SVGAGI. The length of the CDR3 is 16 residues. The CDR3 loop is CASTLRQGVSDNEQFF. In DNA form, the CDR3 reads TGTGCCAGCACCCTTCGACAGGGGGTATCGGACAATGAGCAGTTCTTC.

This clonotype was detected ten times or more. The chain employs TRBV13 and TRBJ2-3; D possibly corresponds to TRBD2 (6 bases). Germline V gives CDR1 PRHDT, CDR2 FYEKMQ (reference sequence). CDR3 length: 15 amino acids. V lost 4 bases, J lost 2 bases, and 13 bases lay in between. The CDR3 coding sequence is TGTGCCAGCAGCTCCCCGGGGGAGATCACAGATACGCAGTATTTT. Translated: CASSSPGEITDTQYF.

Ten or more counts support this clonotype. The chain's CDR3 is CASSPPGSAEQYF. The DNA of the CDR3 is TGTGCCAGCAGCCCTCCTGGGTCGGCTGAGCAGTACTTC. This chain connects TRBV12-3 or TRBV12-4 to TRBJ2-7; D is unresolved. V lost 6 bases to trimming and J lost 7 bases, with 16 bases between them. This CDR3 has 13 amino acids.

The chain uses TRBV6-2 or TRBV6-3 and TRBJ2-5, with 10 bases lining up with TRBD2. This CDR3 has 15 amino acids. Germline V gives CDR1 MNHEY, CDR2 SVGEGT. With V trimmed by 2 bases and J by 5 bases, 5 bases remained unmatched. The CDR3 sequence is CASSYRLAGAETQYF. The CDR3 bases are TGTGCCAGCAGTTACCGGCTAGCGGGAGCCGAGACCCAGTACTTC.

At least ten counts were recorded for this clonotype. V and J are TRBV7-3 and TRBJ2-3; 8 bases line up with TRBD2. V dropped 0 bases and J dropped 4; count of bases not matched to a gene: 3. Per the germline V gene, CDR1 is SGHTA and CDR2 is FQGTGA. The CDR3 runs 15 residues. CDR3 residues: CASSLTGGAPDTQYF. Written as DNA, the CDR3 is TGTGCCAGCAGCTTAACCGGGGGGGCCCCAGATACGCAGTATTTT.

This clonotype was observed at least ten times. This chain connects TRBV20-1 to TRBJ1-4; D ambiguous. V was shortened by 8 bases and J by 5 bases, with 9 bases between the two germline ends. CDR1 and CDR2 (germline): DFQATT, SNEGSKA (reference sequence). The length of the CDR3 is 11 residues. The CDR3 sequence is CSPWRNEKLFF. The CDR3 DNA reads TGCAGTCCATGGCGGAATGAAAAACTGTTTTTT.

This clonotype was observed at least ten times. The chain joins TRBV20-1 to TRBJ2-5; no clear D gene. CDR3 length: 14 residues. Trimming took 0 bases from V and 5 from J, leaving 13 bases between them. Per the germline V gene, CDR1 is DFQATT and CDR2 is SNEGSKA (reference sequence). In DNA, the CDR3 is TGCAGTGCTAGAGATACAGCCCCAAGGGAGACCCAGTACTTC. This translates into CSARDTAPRETQYF.

This clonotype has a count of ten or more. The rearrangement links TRBV14 to TRBJ1-1, with 7 bases lining up with TRBD1. Losses at the gene ends were 4 bases for V and 3 bases for J; bases not matched to a gene: 8. The CDR3 extends over 15 amino acids. Germline V CDR1 and CDR2: SGHDN, FVKESK. DNA for the CDR3: TGTGCCAGCAGCCTGTATACCGGGACAGACACTGAAGCTTTCTTT. It translates to CASSLYTGTDTEAFF.

The chain recombines TRBV7-2 with TRBJ2-2; unclear D gene. This CDR3 region has 14 residues. V was cut by 3 bases and J by 7 bases, with 12 bases left in between. Germline loops: CDR1 SGHTA, CDR2 FQGNSA. CDR3 in DNA: TGTGCCAGCAGCTTGGTGTCGGCAGGCGGGGAGCTGTTTTTT. Translation: CASSLVSAGGELFF.

The J gene is TRBJ1-5, the V gene TRBV7-2; TRBD1 is a possible D gene (6 bases). The V gene's germline CDR1 is SGHTA and CDR2 FQGNSA. The length of the CDR3 is 14 residues. Trimming removed 3 bases from V and 4 bases from J, with 10 bases in between. The CDR3 protein is CASSFEGGNQPQHF. CDR3 coding DNA: TGTGCCAGCAGCTTTGAAGGGGGGAATCAGCCCCAGCATTTT.

This clonotype has at least ten counts. The chain joins TRBV20-1 to TRBJ2-7, with D hard to call. V dropped 7 bases and J dropped 2 bases, with 12 bases sitting between them. Germline lookup yields CDR1 DFQATT and CDR2 SNEGSKA (reference sequence). This CDR3 is built from 12 residues. This CDR3 is CSVPGNAYEQYF. For the CDR3, the DNA is TGCAGTGTGCCGGGCAATGCCTACGAGCAGTACTTC.

This CDR3 is CASTSRTEQNEQFF. CDR3 coding DNA: TGTGCCAGCACCTCCCGGACAGAACAAAATGAGCAGTTCTTC. The chain links TRBV6-5 to TRBJ2-1; tentative D call: TRBD1 (6 bases). The V end lost 7 bases, the J end lost 7 bases, and 17 bases lay between the germline ends. The CDR3 consists of 14 residues. Germline CDR1 is MNHEY and CDR2 is SVGAGI.

The table lists this clonotype with many counts. This chain joins TRBV20-1 and TRBJ1-1; 10 bases map to TRBD1. The V gene end was trimmed by 6 bases and the J gene end by 7 bases; junction bases not matched to a gene: 20. The CDR3 is made up of 17 amino acids. From germline, CDR1 is DFQATT and CDR2 SNEGSKA (reference sequence). This CDR3 is CSADRPGQGRSRVEAFF. The CDR3 DNA is TGCAGTGCCGATAGACCGGGACAGGGGCGATCAAGGGTTGAAGCTTTCTTT.

This clonotype was counted at least ten times. The chain links TRBV20-1 to TRBJ2-1, with 14 bases fitting TRBD2. This CDR3 contains 13 residues. Germline V gives CDR1 DFQATT, CDR2 SNEGSKA (reference sequence). The ends lost 5 bases at V and 9 bases at J; junction bases unmatched: 3. CDR3 protein: CSAPTSGRGEQFF. In nucleotides, the CDR3 is TGCAGTGCTCCGACTAGCGGGAGGGGTGAGCAGTTCTTC.

CDR3 sequence: CSVESGGLGYTF. The CDR3 DNA follows: TGCAGCGTTGAATCTGGGGGCCTGGGCTACACCTTC. The chain employs TRBV29-1 and TRBJ1-2; D is possibly TRBD1 (6 bases). Germline V CDR1 and CDR2: SQVTM, ANQGSEA. V was clipped by 2 bases and J by 8 bases, with 12 bases between them. The CDR3 is 12 amino acids.

This clonotype is medium-sized within its sample. This sequence joins TRBV9 and TRBJ2-3; D ambiguous. The CDR3 has 15 residues. V was cut by 7 bases and J by 2 bases, with 17 bases left in between. From germline, CDR1 is SGDLS and CDR2 YYNGEE. CDR3 loop: CASGKSRLNTDTQYF. In DNA, the CDR3 is TGTGCCAGCGGGAAAAGCAGACTGAACACAGATACGCAGTATTTT.

There are many counts of this clonotype. The CDR3 DNA reads TGCAGTGCTAGAGATTTGGGACTCACCAATGAGCAGTTCTTC. This codes for CSARDLGLTNEQFF. The chain links TRBV20-1 to TRBJ2-1; D is perhaps TRBD2 (6 bases). The length of the CDR3 is 14 residues. Trimming left V 0 bases short and J 6 bases short, with 12 bases between. Germline V gene sequence: CDR1 DFQATT, CDR2 SNEGSKA (reference sequence).

There are a few counts of this clonotype. CDR3 sequence: CASSSRAGRADTQYF. DNA of the CDR3: TGTGCCAGCAGCTCCCGTGCGGGGAGGGCAGATACGCAGTATTTT. The chain employs TRBV7-2 and TRBJ2-3; 7 bases are a match to TRBD2. The germline CDR1 and CDR2 sequences are SGHTA and FQGNSA. V lost 4 bases, J lost 4 bases, and 8 bases stayed unmatched. This CDR3 comprises 15 residues.

This clonotype was recorded a few times. V usage is TRBV2 and J usage is TRBJ2-7, with D perhaps matching TRBD1 or TRBD2 (5 bases each). The CDR3 spans 12 residues. Germline-derived CDR1 and CDR2 are SNHLY and FYNNEI. V shed 6 bases and J shed 12 bases, with 18 bases lying between them. The CDR3 loop is CASRGRDDLLYF. The CDR3 bases are TGTGCCAGCAGGGGACGGGACGATCTTCTGTACTTC.

The rearrangement uses TRBV28 and TRBJ1-1; the match to TRBD1 covers 7 bases. The germline V gene has CDR1 MDHEN and CDR2 SYDVKM. The CDR3 sequence is 14 residues long. Unmatched junction bases numbered 4, after V lost 6 bases and J lost 0 bases. In DNA form, the CDR3 reads TGTGCCAGCAGGGCAGGGACAGTGAACACTGAAGCTTTCTTT. Encoded protein: CASRAGTVNTEAFF.

In its sample, this clonotype was seen many times. The chain joins TRBV3-1 to TRBJ2-1; 8 bases line up with TRBD2. The germline gives CDR1 LGHDT, CDR2 YNNKEL (reference sequence). This CDR3 is built from 15 residues. J lost 9 bases, V lost 1 base, and 8 bases had no gene match. The CDR3 nucleotides are TGTGCCAGCAGCCAAGGTTCCGGGGGGGCCGGTGAGCAGTTCTTC. It yields the protein CASSQGSGGAGEQFF.

This clonotype appeared many times. The chain is built from TRBV12-3 or TRBV12-4 and TRBJ2-3; D call uncertain. The V end was cut by 6 bases, the J end by 6 bases, with 13 bases between. This CDR3 region has 13 residues. The CDR3 reads CASSKSEWDTQYF. The CDR3 nucleotides read TGTGCCAGCAGCAAATCAGAATGGGATACGCAGTATTTT.

There are a few counts of this clonotype. The chain combines TRBV4-1 with TRBJ1-2, with 8 bases that match TRBD1. The CDR3 is 15 residues long. V lost 0 bases to trimming and J lost 3 bases; unmatched junction nucleotides: 3. Germline V gene sequence: CDR1 MGHRA, CDR2 YSYEKL. The CDR3 nucleotides are TGCGCCAGCAGCCAAGATTTACAGGGGGACTATGGCTACACCTTC. This sequence encodes CASSQDLQGDYGYTF.

The chain employs TRBV7-8 and TRBJ2-1, with 13 bases that match TRBD2. The germline gives CDR1 SGHVS, CDR2 FQNEAQ. The CDR3 is 15 amino acids. J gave up 9 bases and V 5 bases, and 7 bases lay outside the gene matches. The CDR3 sequence: CASSPTSGGAAEQFF. CDR3 nucleotides: TGTGCCAGCAGCCCTACTAGCGGGGGGGCCGCTGAGCAGTTCTTC.

This clonotype was counted between two and nine times. The chain links TRBV30 to TRBJ1-1; 7 bases are shared with TRBD1. The length of the CDR3 is 14 residues. Unmatched junction bases numbered 8, after V lost 4 bases and J lost 3 bases. Germline assignment: CDR1 GTSNPN and CDR2 SVGIG (reference sequence). Written as DNA, the CDR3 is TGTGCCTGGATGACAGGGAGTTTCTACACTGAAGCTTTCTTT. Its protein product is CAWMTGSFYTEAFF.

This clonotype was seen repeatedly, ten times or more. The V and J genes are TRBV21-1 and TRBJ2-2; the D call of TRBD1 is as the table states it, not checked on the DNA. TRBV21-1 is a pseudogene locus. The CDR3 totals 20 residues. The CDR3: CASSKDQDRGPRRFAGELFF. The CDR3 DNA reads as TGTGCCAGCAGCAAAGATCAGGACAGGGGCCCACGTCGATTCGCCGGGGAGCTGTTTTTT.

The V and J genes are TRBV7-2 and TRBJ1-3; 8 bases are shared with TRBD1. J was trimmed by 4 bases and V by 5 bases; bases with no gene match: 1. The CDR3 spans 13 residues. CDR1 SGHTA and CDR2 FQGNSA come from the germline V gene. The CDR3 region is CASSRDRGNTIYF. The CDR3 bases are TGTGCCAGCAGCCGGGACAGGGGAAACACCATATATTTT.